This TCR beta chain was sequenced in a study of T cells in Graves' hyperthyroidism and ophthalmopathy. Findings of the study overall: Blood also carried most thyroid clonotypes expanded above 0.001.

There are 13 residues in the CDR3. Every diagnosis used clinical symptoms, serum thyroxine and TRAb, thyroid ultrasound and orbital computed tomography. This clonotype has a count of ten or more. Antigen: not known. An end of the junction does not agree with germline; a read error may underlie this. The TCR beta CDR3 regions underwent amplification using RNA transcripts as the source. Using the HTBI primer set, a first-round RT-PCR was run on the TCR CDR3. A single record per CDR3 protein comes from TCRdb applying MiXCR to the multiplex PCR reads. The sample includes a few hundred thousand distinct CDR3 sequences, about a sixth of them seen just once.

The chain combines TRBV12-3 or TRBV12-4 with TRBJ1-2, with 7 bases that match TRBD1. This receptor was taken from a woman aged 25 to 39 with Graves' hyperthyroidism. Sequencing input: blood. DNA for the CDR3: TGTGCCAGCACCTCGGACAGGCTTTATGGTTACACCTTC. Amino acid sequence: CASTSDRLYGYTF.